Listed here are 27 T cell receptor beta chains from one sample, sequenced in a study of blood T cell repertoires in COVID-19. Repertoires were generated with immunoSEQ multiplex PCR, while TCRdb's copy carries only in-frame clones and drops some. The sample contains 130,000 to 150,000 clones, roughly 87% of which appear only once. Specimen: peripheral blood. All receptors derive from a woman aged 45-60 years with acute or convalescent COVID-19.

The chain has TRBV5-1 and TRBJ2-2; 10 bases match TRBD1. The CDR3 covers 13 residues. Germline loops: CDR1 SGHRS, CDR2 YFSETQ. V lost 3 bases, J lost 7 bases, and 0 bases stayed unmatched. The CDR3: CASSWTGGGELFF. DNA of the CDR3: TGCGCCAGCAGCTGGACAGGGGGCGGGGAGCTGTTTTTT.

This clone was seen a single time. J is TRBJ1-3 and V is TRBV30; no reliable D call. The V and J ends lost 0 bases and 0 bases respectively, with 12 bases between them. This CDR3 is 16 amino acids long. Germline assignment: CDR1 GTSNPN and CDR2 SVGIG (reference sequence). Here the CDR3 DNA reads TGTGCCTGGAGTGTACCCCTGCGAGTCTCTGGAAACACCATATATTTT. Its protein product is CAWSVPLRVSGNTIYF.

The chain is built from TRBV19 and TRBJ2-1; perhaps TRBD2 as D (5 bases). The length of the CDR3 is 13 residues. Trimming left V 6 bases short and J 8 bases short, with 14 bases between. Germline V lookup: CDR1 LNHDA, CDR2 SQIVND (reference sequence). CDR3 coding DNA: TGTGCCAGTAGCGTCGGCGGGTCGGATGAGCAGTTCTTC. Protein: CASSVGGSDEQFF.

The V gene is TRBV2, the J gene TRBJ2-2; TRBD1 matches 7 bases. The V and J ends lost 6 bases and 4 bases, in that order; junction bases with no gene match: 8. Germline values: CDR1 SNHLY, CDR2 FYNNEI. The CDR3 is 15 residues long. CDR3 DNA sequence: TGTGCCAGCAGGGGTTGGGACAGCACCACCGGGGAGCTGTTTTTT. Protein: CASRGWDSTTGELFF.

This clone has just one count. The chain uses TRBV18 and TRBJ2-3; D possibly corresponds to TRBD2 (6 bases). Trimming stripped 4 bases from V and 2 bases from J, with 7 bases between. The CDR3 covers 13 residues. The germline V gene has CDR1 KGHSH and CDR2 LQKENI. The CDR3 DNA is TGTGCCAGCTCACGGGGGGACACAGATACGCAGTATTTT. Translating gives CASSRGDTDTQYF.

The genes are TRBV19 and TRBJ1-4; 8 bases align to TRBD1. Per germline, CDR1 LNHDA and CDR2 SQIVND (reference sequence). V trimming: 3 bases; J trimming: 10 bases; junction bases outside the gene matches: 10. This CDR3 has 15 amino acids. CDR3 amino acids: CASSMGDRMLGKLFF. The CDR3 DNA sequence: TGTGCCAGTAGTATGGGGGACAGGATGTTAGGAAAACTGTTTTTT.

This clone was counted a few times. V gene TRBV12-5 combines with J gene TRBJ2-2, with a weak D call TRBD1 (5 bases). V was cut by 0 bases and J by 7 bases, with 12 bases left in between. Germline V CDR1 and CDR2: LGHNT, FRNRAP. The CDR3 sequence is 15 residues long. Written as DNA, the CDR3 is TGTGCTAGTGGTTTGGTCCCCGATCAGGGCGGGGAGCTGTTTTTT. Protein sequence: CASGLVPDQGGELFF.

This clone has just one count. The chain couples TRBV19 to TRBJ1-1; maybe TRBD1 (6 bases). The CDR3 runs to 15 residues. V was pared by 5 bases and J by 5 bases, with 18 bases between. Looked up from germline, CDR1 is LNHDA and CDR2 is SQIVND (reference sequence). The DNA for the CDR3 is TGTGCCAGTAGTTCCCAGAGGACAGAAAGGACTGAAGCTTTCTTT. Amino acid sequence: CASSSQRTERTEAFF.

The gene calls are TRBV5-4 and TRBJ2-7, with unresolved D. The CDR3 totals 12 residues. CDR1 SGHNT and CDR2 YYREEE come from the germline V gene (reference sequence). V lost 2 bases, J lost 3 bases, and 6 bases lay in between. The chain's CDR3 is CASSLLDYEQYF. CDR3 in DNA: TGTGCCAGCAGCTTACTCGACTACGAGCAGTACTTC.

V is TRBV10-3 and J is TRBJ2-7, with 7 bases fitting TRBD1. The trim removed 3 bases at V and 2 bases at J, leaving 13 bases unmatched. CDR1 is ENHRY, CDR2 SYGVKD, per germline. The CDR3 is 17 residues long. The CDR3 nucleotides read TGTGCCATCAGTGACCCGATACAGGGGCGAACTACCTACGAGCAGTACTTC. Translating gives CAISDPIQGRTTYEQYF.

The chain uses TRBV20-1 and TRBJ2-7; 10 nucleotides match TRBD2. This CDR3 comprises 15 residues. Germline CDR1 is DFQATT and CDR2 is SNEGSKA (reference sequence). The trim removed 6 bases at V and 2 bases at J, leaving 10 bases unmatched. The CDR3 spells CSASIAGGYTYEQYF. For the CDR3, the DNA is TGCAGTGCCAGTATAGCGGGGGGATATACCTACGAGCAGTACTTC.

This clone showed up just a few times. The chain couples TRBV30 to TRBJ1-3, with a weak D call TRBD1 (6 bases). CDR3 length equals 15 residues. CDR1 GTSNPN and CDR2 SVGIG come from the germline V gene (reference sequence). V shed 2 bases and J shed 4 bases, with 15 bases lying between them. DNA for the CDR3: TGTGCCTGGAGTAGCACACAGGGTTACGGAAACACCATATATTTT. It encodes CAWSSTQGYGNTIYF.

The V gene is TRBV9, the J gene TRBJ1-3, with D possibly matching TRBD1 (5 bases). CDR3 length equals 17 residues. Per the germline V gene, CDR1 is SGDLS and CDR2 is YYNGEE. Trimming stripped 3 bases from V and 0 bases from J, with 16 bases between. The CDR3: CASSEGNRRHSGNTIYF. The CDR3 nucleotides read TGTGCCAGCAGCGAGGGAAACAGGCGCCACTCTGGAAACACCATATATTTT. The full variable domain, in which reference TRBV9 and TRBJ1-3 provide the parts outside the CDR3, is DSGVTQTPKHLITATGQRVTLRCSPRSGDLSVYWYQQSLDQGLQFLIQYYNGEERAKGNILERFSAQQFPDLHSELNLSSLELGDSALYFCASSEGNRRHSGNTIYFGEGSWLTVV.

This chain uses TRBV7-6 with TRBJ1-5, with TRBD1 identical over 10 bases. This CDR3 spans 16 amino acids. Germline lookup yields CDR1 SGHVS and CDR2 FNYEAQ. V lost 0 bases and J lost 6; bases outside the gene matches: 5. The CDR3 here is CASSLAWDRGGQPQHF. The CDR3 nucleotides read TGTGCCAGCAGCTTAGCTTGGGACAGGGGAGGTCAGCCCCAGCATTTT. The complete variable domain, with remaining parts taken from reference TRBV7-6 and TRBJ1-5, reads GAGVSQSPRYKVTKRGQDVALRCDPISGHVSLYWYRQALGQGPEFLTYFNYEAQQDKSGLPNDRFSAERPEGSISTLTIQRTEQRDSAMYRCASSLAWDRGGQPQHFGDGTRLSIL.

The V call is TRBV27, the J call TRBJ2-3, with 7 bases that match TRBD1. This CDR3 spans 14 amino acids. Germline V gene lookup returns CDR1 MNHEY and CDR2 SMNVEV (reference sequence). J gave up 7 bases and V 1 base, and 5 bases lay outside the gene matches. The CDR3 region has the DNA TGTGCCAGCAGTTTATTAGGGGGCAGGAATACGCAGTATTTT. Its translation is CASSLLGGRNTQYF.

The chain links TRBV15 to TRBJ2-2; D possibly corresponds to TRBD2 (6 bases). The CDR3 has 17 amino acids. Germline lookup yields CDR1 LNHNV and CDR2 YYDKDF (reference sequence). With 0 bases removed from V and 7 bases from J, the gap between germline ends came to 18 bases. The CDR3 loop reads CATSRDLRQRASGELFF. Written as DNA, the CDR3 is TGTGCCACCAGCAGAGATCTTAGACAGCGGGCAAGCGGGGAGCTGTTTTTT.

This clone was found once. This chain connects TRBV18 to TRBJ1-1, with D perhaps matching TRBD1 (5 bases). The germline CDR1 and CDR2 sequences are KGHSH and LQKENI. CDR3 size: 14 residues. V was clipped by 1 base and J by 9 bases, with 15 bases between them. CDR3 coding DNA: TGTGCCAGCTCACCACTTGAAGACAGTCGACAAGCTTTCTTT. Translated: CASSPLEDSRQAFF. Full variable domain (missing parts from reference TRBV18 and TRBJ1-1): NAGVMQNPRHLVRRRGQEARLRCSPMKGHSHVYWYRQLPEEGLKFMVYLQKENIIDESGMPKERFSAEFPKEGPSILRIQQVVRGDSAAYFCASSPLEDSRQAFFGQGTRLTVV.

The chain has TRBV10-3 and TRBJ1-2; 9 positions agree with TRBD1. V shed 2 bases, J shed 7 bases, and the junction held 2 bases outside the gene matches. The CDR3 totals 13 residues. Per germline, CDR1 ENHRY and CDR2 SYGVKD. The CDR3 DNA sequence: TGTGCCATCAGTGAGGGGGACAGGGTTGGCTACACCTTC. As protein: CAISEGDRVGYTF.

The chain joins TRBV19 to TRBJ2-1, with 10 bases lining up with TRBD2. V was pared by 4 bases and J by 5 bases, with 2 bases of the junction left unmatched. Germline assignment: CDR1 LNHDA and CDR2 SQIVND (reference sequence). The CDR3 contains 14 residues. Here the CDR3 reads CASSRLAGDNEQFF. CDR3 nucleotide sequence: TGTGCCAGTAGTAGGCTAGCGGGGGACAATGAGCAGTTCTTC.

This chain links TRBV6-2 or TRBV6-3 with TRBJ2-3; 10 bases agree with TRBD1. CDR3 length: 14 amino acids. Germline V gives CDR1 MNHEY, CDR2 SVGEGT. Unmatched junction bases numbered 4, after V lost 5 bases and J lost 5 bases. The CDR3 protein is CASSKRTGGDTQYF. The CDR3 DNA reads TGTGCCAGCAGTAAACGGACAGGGGGAGATACGCAGTATTTT.

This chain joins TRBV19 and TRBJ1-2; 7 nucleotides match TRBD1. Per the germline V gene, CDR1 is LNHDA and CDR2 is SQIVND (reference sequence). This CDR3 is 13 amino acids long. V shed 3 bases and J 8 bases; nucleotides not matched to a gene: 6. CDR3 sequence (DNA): TGTGCCAGTAGTATTGGAGGGGGCGGCGGCTACACCTTC. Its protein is CASSIGGGGGYTF.

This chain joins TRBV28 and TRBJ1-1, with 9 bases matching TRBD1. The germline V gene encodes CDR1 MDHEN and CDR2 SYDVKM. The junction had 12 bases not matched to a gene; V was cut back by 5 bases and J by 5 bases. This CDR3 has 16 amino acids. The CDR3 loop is CASSRTGDRLGTEAFF. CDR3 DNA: TGTGCCAGCAGTCGGACAGGGGACCGGCTGGGGACTGAAGCTTTCTTT.

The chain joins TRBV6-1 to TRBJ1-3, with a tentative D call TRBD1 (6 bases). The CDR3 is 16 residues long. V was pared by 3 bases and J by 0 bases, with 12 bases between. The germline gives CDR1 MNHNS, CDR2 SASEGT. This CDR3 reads CASSDSTGSSGNTIYF. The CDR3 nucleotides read TGTGCCAGCAGTGACAGCACAGGGAGCTCTGGAAACACCATATATTTT.

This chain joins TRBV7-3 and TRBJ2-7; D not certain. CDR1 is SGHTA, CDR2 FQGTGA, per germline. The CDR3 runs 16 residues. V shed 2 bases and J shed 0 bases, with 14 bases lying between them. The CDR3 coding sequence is TGTGCCAGCAGCTTAGGCCCAACCTGGAGCTCCTACGAGCAGTACTTC. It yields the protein CASSLGPTWSSYEQYF.

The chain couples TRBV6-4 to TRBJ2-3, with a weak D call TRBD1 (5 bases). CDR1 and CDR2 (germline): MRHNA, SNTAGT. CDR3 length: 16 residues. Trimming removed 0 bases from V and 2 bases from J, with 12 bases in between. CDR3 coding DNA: TGTGCCAGCAGTGACTCGGCAGGGCCCACCACAGATACGCAGTATTTT. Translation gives CASSDSAGPTTDTQYF.

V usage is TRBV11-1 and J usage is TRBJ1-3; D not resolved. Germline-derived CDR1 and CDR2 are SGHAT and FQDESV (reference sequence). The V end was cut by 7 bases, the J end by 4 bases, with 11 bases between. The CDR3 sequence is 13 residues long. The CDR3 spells CASTTDLGNTIYF. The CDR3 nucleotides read TGTGCCAGCACTACAGACCTAGGAAACACCATATATTTT. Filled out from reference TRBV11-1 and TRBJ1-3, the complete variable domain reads EAEVAQSPRYKITEKSQAVAFWCDPISGHATLYWYRQILGQGPELLVQFQDESVVDDSQLPKDRFSAERLKGVDSTLKIQPAELGDSAMYLCASTTDLGNTIYFGEGSWLTVV.

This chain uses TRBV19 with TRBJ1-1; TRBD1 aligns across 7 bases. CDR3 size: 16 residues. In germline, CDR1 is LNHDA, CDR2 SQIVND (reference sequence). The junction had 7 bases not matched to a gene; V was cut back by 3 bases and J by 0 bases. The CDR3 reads CASSISTGPLNTEAFF. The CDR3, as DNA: TGTGCCAGTAGTATCTCGACAGGGCCCCTGAACACTGAAGCTTTCTTT.